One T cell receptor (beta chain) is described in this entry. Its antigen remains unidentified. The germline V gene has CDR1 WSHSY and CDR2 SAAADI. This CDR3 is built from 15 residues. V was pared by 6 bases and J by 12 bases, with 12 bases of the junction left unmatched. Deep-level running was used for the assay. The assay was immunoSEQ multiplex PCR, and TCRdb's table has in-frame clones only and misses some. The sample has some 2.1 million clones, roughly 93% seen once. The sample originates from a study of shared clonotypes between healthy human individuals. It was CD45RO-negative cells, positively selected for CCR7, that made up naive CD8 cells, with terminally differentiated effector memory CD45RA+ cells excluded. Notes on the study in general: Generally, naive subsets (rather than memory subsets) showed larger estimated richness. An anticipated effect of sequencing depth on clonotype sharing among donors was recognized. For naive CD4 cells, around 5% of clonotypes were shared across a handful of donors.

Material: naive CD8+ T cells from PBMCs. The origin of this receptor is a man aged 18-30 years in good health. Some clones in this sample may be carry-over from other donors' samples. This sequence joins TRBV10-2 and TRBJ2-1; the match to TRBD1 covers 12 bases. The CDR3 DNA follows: TGCGCCAGCAGACCCGGGACAGGGGGCCCGAGAAGGCAGTTCTTC. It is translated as CASRPGTGGPRRQFF.